These T cell receptor beta chains were read from a single sample in a study of pediatric ulcerative colitis. Libraries were prepared by immunoSEQ multiplex PCR; TCRdb keeps only in-frame clonotypes and omits some of them. The sample has 15,000 to 20,000 clones; roughly 80% are singletons. The source material was gut tissue. The receptors were gathered from a boy aged 10-17 years who was a control in a study of pediatric ulcerative colitis. CDR3s include the opening cysteine and the closing phenylalanine or tryptophan. A D gene is named only where the DNA matches it firmly. Size values are once, few and many counts, or a class for expanded clones, and some rows have none.

TRBJ2-3	14	TRBV11-3	.	.	CASSSGEPGDTQYF
TRBJ2-7	14	TRBV7-7	few	TRBD1	CASSRGGQGYEQYF
TRBJ2-3	16	TRBV11-3	.	TRBD2	CASSKRGTSSADTQYF
TRBJ2-7	11	TRBV20-1	.	TRBD1	CSAWTGQEQYF
TRBJ2-1	15	TRBV10-2	.	TRBD2	CASMQREWGYNEQFF
TRBJ1-2	12	TRBV29-1	.	.	CSLGPPTYGYTF
TRBJ1-1	15	TRBV4-2	.	.	CASSQDPRGPTEAFF
TRBJ2-1	16	TRBV9	few	TRBD2	CASSVGAGGTYNEQFF
TRBJ2-2	16	TRBV6-6	.	.	CASTMETRGNTGELFF
TRBJ2-3	13	TRBV18	.	.	CASSPPTADTQYF
TRBJ1-1	15	TRBV11-2	.	TRBD1	CASSSDGTGGTEAFF
TRBJ1-1	16	TRBV5-1	once	.	CASSSQRTAMNTEAFF
TRBJ2-3	15	TRBV5-1	.	TRBD1	CASSKGQGVTDTQYF
TRBJ2-7	17	TRBV5-5	.	.	CASSSLRGELLGYEQYF
TRBJ1-1	13	TRBV6-4	.	.	CASSVERGAEAFF
TRBJ2-1	14	TRBV11-2	.	.	CASSLEPGDNEQFF
TRBJ1-4	16	TRBV15	.	TRBD1	CATRKVQGAINEKLFF
TRBJ1-1	15	TRBV10-3	.	.	CAISESLGDNTEAFF
TRBJ1-1	11	TRBV20-1	few	.	CSAVGNTEAFF
TRBJ2-7	13	TRBV19	.	.	CASSMALGDEQYF
TRBJ1-1	15	TRBV27	.	.	CASSLSHRQGIEAFF
TRBJ1-5	14	TRBV19	.	.	CASSMDGFNQPQHF
TRBJ2-7	16	TRBV6-6	.	TRBD2	CASSYGAGAGDYEQYF
TRBJ2-7	14	TRBV19	.	.	CASSERTVGYEQYF
TRBJ1-4	14	TRBV6-5	.	.	CASSGRSGGEKLFF
TRBJ1-1	15	TRBV10-3	.	TRBD1	CAITNDRGGSTEAFF
TRBJ1-4	14	TRBV5-6	few	.	CASSFHSFNEKLFF
TRBJ1-6	14	TRBV6-1	.	.	CASIGTEQSSPLHF
TRBJ2-5	12	TRBV18	.	.	CASSPQQETQYF